This entry features one T cell receptor (beta chain) sequence. Its antigen remains unidentified. Trimming pared 1 base from V and 5 bases from J, leaving 11 bases between. Germline CDR1 and CDR2: MNHEY and SVGAGI. There are 15 residues in the CDR3. The PCR ran on 60 Vbeta and 13 Jbeta primers. TCRdb keeps only in-frame clones here, not all; method: immunoSEQ multiplex PCR. The repertoire holds about 85,000 clones, with around 77% as singletons. The data originate from a study of cytomegalovirus exposure and HLA in healthy donors. Study context: Researchers found that about 84% of fewer than 450 genotyped donors fell within the Caucasian-associated ancestry cluster. Findings and limits, study-wide: Later on, an analysis found that several of the most significant clusters appeared to be linked to common viral pathogens, which included parvovirus B19. The productive fraction for most TCR beta V segments was about 87% or about 30% in an earlier analysis. In vitro work confirmed that three CMV-associated chains recognize CMV antigens.

The chain recombines TRBV6-5 with TRBJ2-2; weak D call: TRBD2 (6 bases). Sequencing was done on a sample of PBMCs. The receptor was derived from a boy younger than 18 in good health and CMV-seronegative. This CDR3 is CASSYFREWTGELFF. Here the CDR3 DNA reads TGTGCCAGCAGTTACTTCCGGGAGTGGACCGGGGAGCTGTTTTTT.